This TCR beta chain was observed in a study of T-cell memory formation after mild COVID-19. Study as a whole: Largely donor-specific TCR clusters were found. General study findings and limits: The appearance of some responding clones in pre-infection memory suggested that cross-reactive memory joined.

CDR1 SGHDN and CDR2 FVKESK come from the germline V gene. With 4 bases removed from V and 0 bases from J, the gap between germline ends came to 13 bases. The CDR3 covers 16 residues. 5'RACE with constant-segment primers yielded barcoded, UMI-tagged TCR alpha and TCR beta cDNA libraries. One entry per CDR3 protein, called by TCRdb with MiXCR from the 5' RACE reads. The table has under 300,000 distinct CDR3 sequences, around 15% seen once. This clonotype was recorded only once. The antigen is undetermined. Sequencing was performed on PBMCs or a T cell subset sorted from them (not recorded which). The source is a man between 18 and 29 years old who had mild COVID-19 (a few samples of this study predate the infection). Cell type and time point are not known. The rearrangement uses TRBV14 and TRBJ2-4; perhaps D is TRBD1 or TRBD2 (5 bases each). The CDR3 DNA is TGTGCCAGCAGCCTTCTTGGGGACCCAGCCAAAAACATTCAGTACTTC. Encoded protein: CASSLLGDPAKNIQYF.